This T cell receptor (beta chain) was sequenced for a study of early T cells in non-severe SARS-CoV-2 infection. Background on the study: With bulk RNA from unsorted whole blood as input, sequencing yielded unpaired chains.

Of note for this clonotype: Its antigen is unidentified.

CDR3 length equals 14 residues. CDR1 and CDR2 from the germline V gene are MRHNA and SNTAGT. Trimming took 4 bases from V and 4 from J, leaving 13 bases between them. Findings and caveats of the study: Reliance on VDJdb matching favored anti-spike CD8 responses; private and CD4 specificities were missed.

cDNA molecules, individually, were tagged with unique molecular identifiers. TCRdb re-derived calls from the 5' RACE reads in MiXCR, one entry per CDR3 protein. The sample consists of some 66,000 distinct CDR3 sequences, approximately 13% of them appearing once. What was sequenced was whole blood. The chain has TRBV6-4 and TRBJ1-1; D is unresolved. This TCR was recovered from an adult who was a healthcare worker with PCR-confirmed SARS-CoV-2 infection or an uninfected control (not recorded which). CDR3 sequence reads: CASSARAEGTEAFF. CDR3 coding DNA: TGTGCCAGCAGTGCCCGGGCAGAAGGCACTGAAGCTTTCTTT.